The source of this T cell receptor beta chain is a study of cytomegalovirus exposure and HLA in healthy donors (dated by TCRdb to the late 2010s). For the wider study: In an earlier analysis of under 600 of the donors, approximately 260 Gb of sequence data and some 100 million unique TCR beta sequences from about 190 million T cells were reported. About 300 gigabases of sequencing data and roughly 90 million unique TCR sequences were included in an early release covering about 700 HLA-typed donors. The genetic ancestry cluster associated with self-reported Caucasian donors included 80% to 90% of the approximately 400 genotyped donors. The study aimed to test whether cataloging public T cell receptors could reveal signatures of past pathogen exposure. Using immunosequencing, the study profiled T cell repertoires from 500 to 800 subjects and related those repertoires to cytomegalovirus serostatus. A separate validation cohort of 90 to 150 different subjects was used in addition to the roughly 640-subject first cohort. The study combined high-throughput TCR immunosequencing, statistical association of individual TCRs with disease status, and machine learning to predict cytomegalovirus infection status. To study patterns of TCR occurrence, a later analysis re-analyzed previously published TCR beta repertoires from several hundred donors and added high-resolution HLA genotyping. Rather than using new phenotypic data, the later analysis identified candidate immune exposures from TCR beta sequences and from how often those sequences occurred across donors. An earlier analysis of 587 of the donors used high-throughput TCR beta sequencing to judge whether each TCR beta V gene segment behaved as functional or pseudogenic. Donor age, sex, ethnicity and CMV serostatus were compiled alongside the repertoire data. In a later genetic analysis, genome-wide SNP genotypes for about three fifths of the 666 donors were used, and that subset was treated as a discovery cohort. Every discovery cohort repertoire had been produced on one sequencing platform. HLA typing included class I and class II loci at four-digit resolution. Typing coverage differed by locus: A, B, C, DRB1 and DQB1 were typed in about 620-630 donors, DQA1 in about 510, DPA1 in some 610, and DPB1 in about 450. A few DR-DQ haplotypes were treated as single units for association and clustering because of strong linkage in the cohort. Among some 400 genotyped donors of the cohort, an average of approximately 200,000 unique TCR beta nucleotide sequences was sequenced per donor, of which roughly 18% were non-productive. Study-wide findings and limitations: The study gave a list of some 150 TCR beta chains associated with cytomegalovirus. An earlier analysis of approximately 600 of the donors showed that most TCR beta V segments appeared in productive rearrangements either about 87% or about 30% of the time, which broadly matched IMGT annotations. In a later analysis, HLA-associated TCR beta chains showed more clonal expansion and lower generation probabilities than non-associated chains that were equally common. In vitro tests confirmed that three of the cytomegalovirus-associated TCR beta chains recognize cytomegalovirus antigens. Because counts were too low, some 17 rarely observed V segments, including chromosome 9 orphons, were left out of the earlier analysis of 500 to 750 of the donors. Linkage disequilibrium might explain the correlated functional status among segregating V segments, but an unknown experimental factor could not be excluded. Immune exposure information for the cohort was limited to CMV serostatus. HLA typing was unavailable for some donors at each locus, so association tests used only the typed subset. A later analysis reported that several top co-occurrence clusters appeared linked to parvovirus B19, influenza, CMV and Epstein-Barr virus. Most TCR sequences were observed very rarely across donors, whereas some public TCRs were present in many individuals. In a later analysis, the rate of TCR association differed among HLA loci, with DRB1 alleles having the most associated TCRs and HLA-C alleles having the fewest. The authors suggested that the approach could potentially be extended to other disease states and immunological phenotypes. When HLA alleles, especially DR and DQ, strongly co-occurred, attributing TCR associations to individual alleles was difficult. A further reported finding was that TCR beta sequences accurately predicted the HLA-A and HLA-B alleles for most subjects in the first cohort. According to a later analysis, most CMV-associated TCR beta chains appeared to be HLA-restricted, and the HLA associations seemed to be driven largely by CMV exposure. An association between a missense DCLRE1C variant and V-gene and J-gene trimming of TCR beta chains was found in a later genetic analysis and replicated in an independent cohort. In this cohort, only TCR beta chains were sequenced, and detectable features were limited by the absence of alpha or paired-chain data. A group of highly shared sequence variants was considered likely to be a technical artifact of the sequencing pipeline. The classifier was reported to diagnose cytomegalovirus status with high specificity and sensitivity in both the original and validation cohorts. Roughly uniform sequencing depth across donors was assumed in presence/absence analyses, although this assumption may not hold. In a later genetic analysis, fewer N-insertions in productive TCRs were reported among donors in an Asian-associated ancestry cluster than the roughly 700-donor mean. A later analysis associated 16,951 TCR beta sequences with specific HLA alleles at a false discovery rate of 0.05.

The method was the immunoSEQ multiplex PCR assay. For the multiplex PCR, a mixture combining 60 forward primers for TCR Vbeta segments and 13 reverse primers for TCR Jbeta segments was used. Amplification of the CDR3 region of rearranged TCR beta genes was performed with a multiplex PCR assay on genomic DNA. The Illumina HiSeq System was used to sequence the amplified TCR beta libraries as 87-base-pair reads. The authors processed their data as follows. Across the 500 to 750 repertoires, a later analysis counted 78 million or so unique TCR beta chains, 9 million to 14 million of which were shared by at least two donors. Raw reads were error-corrected and collapsed into unique sequences by a nearest-neighbor algorithm in which closely related sequences were merged to remove PCR and sequencing errors. CDR3 sequences were aligned to IMGT reference sequences to assign V, D and J gene segments. Each retained sequence needed at least a six-nucleotide match to both a V gene segment and a J gene segment. Rearrangements were called productive when the CDR3 lacked stop codons and stayed in frame with V and J; all others were non-productive. CDR3 was defined by IMGT convention, running from the second conserved V-encoded cysteine to the conserved J-encoded phenylalanine. Sequences without an unambiguous match to a single V gene segment were excluded from the earlier analysis of about 640 of the donors. In an earlier analysis of approximately 550 of the donors, V segments were called functional above 56.7% productive rearrangements and were called segregating when the between-donor standard deviation exceeded 5%. A statistical classification framework was developed to diagnose cytomegalovirus status using the catalog of TCR beta chain sequences. V and J gene assignment, in a later analysis, came from comparing TCR nucleotide sequences with IMGT/GENE-DB human TR gene sequences. Using the TCRdist pipeline, a later analysis assigned CDR3 sequences along with most-parsimonious VDJ recombination scenarios. In a later analysis, each TCR beta chain was defined by its CDR3 amino acid sequence together with its V-gene family, and reads lacking a unique V-gene family were excluded. A later analysis removed roughly 590 highly shared, low-generation-probability nucleotide sequences to deal with suspected cross-contamination and a sequencing artifact. In a later analysis, a clonal expansion index was calculated for each public chain from normalized within-repertoire ranks of inferred template counts. In a later analysis, generation probabilities were computed with a VDJ recombination model fitted to out-of-frame rearrangements, and the resulting probabilities were checked against IGoR. In a later analysis, hypergeometric tests were used to score TCR-TCR, TCR-HLA and TCR-CMV co-occurrence, with a repertoire-size bias correction applied to TCR pairs. To estimate false discovery rates, a later analysis permuted the HLA or CMV assignments 20 times. In a later analysis, co-occurring TCRs were grouped using DBSCAN, and TCRdist sequence similarity was added for clustering within HLA-allele-positive subsets. Co-occurrence clustering excluded repertoires with fewer than 30,000 or more than 120,000 public chains, plus five with anomalous nucleotide sharing. In TCRdb, the immuneACCESS table is reduced to in-frame sequences with V and J assigned. These tables do not hold every clone; where another copy was compared, an unresolved V gene accounts for under half, and the others remain unexplained. The V and J calls and clone size were taken over from that table, and D and trimming were inferred from the DNA. The sample table contains 100,000 to 150,000 clones; only one count was recorded for roughly 15% of them. The ten largest make up over 1.5% of the sample.

A remark on this clone: Its antigen is unknown. No base quality values were provided; no much bigger clone lies one nucleotide off.

The cohort was made up of hundreds of healthy bone marrow donors. All cohort members were sampled while nominally healthy, although unrecorded immune exposures were likely present. The donor was CMV seronegative and was included in the group of under 450 seronegative cohort members. A peripheral blood sample was collected from each donor, and TCR beta sequencing was performed on peripheral blood mononuclear cells. Genomic DNA extraction from the blood cell samples was performed with the Qiagen DNeasy Blood Extraction Kit. The sequenced sample consisted of PBMCs. This receptor was taken from a woman under 30 in good health and CMV-seronegative.

The CDR3 corresponds to CASSSGRVSGANVLTF. The DNA sequence is given as TGTGCCAGCAGCTCCGGTCGTGTTTCTGGGGCCAACGTCCTGACTTTC. This chain is built from TRBV5-4 and TRBJ2-6; no confident D gene assignment can be made. CDR1 and CDR2, per the germline V gene (reference sequence), are SGHNT and YYREEE. V is cut by 3 bases and J by 1 base, and the space between the germline ends is 11 bases. The CDR3, cysteine through phenylalanine, is 16 amino acids long. The retained sequence is limited to the CDR3, 48 bases, with the frame set at the first base.